This is a list of T cell receptor beta chains from one sample in a study of blood T cell repertoires in COVID-19. TCRdb keeps only in-frame clones here, not all; method: immunoSEQ multiplex PCR. The sample has a few hundred thousand clones, 75% to 90% seen once. Sequenced material: peripheral blood. These receptors were obtained from a human donor in a cohort sampled during active COVID-19. CDR3s include the opening cysteine and the closing phenylalanine or tryptophan. The order of the fields is V gene, CDR3 length, J gene, D gene, clone size, CDR3 protein. D genes are given only for firm matches. Clone size, where shown, is once, few, many, or a class for clones that have expanded.

TRBV29-1,14,TRBJ1-1,NA,once,CSAFTGGGNTEAFF
TRBV6-5,15,TRBJ1-3,NA,NA,CASSYSPRSGNTIYF
TRBV30,13,TRBJ1-2,NA,NA,CAWSPAGPRKYTF
TRBV2,12,TRBJ2-7,NA,NA,CASSSLSYEQYF
TRBV27,15,TRBJ2-7,NA,NA,CASRPTSGGSYEQYF
TRBV5-5,17,TRBJ2-7,TRBD2,once,CASSLRTSGSLSYEQYF
TRBV7-2,14,TRBJ1-5,NA,once,CASSTGSINQPQHF
TRBV28,13,TRBJ1-4,TRBD1,NA,CASSARQGAKLFF
TRBV24-1,17,TRBJ2-3,NA,NA,CATSDPVGREATDTQYF
TRBV28,16,TRBJ2-2,NA,NA,CASTVGKGQNTGELFF
TRBV30,12,TRBJ1-2,NA,NA,CAWSGLAGGYTF
TRBV5-4,16,TRBJ2-2,TRBD1,NA,CASRKEGGRGTGELFF
TRBV9,13,TRBJ1-2,TRBD1,many,CASSAGQSYGYTF
TRBV28,14,TRBJ1-3,NA,NA,CASSSEGSGNTIYF
TRBV28,16,TRBJ1-2,TRBD1,NA,CASRSGTGGRRSGYTF
TRBV27,16,TRBJ2-7,TRBD1,NA,CASSLSRGQVNYEQYF
TRBV6-6,15,TRBJ1-3,TRBD1,NA,CASSNDRVRGNTIYF
TRBV19,14,TRBJ2-7,TRBD1,few,CASSTRDRPYEQYF
TRBV3-1/TRBV3-2,15,TRBJ2-5,TRBD1,NA,CASSRTGQGEETQYF
TRBV18,14,TRBJ1-5,TRBD1,NA,CASSPTGVVEPQHF
TRBV7-3,15,TRBJ1-1,TRBD1,NA,CASSLSTGGNTEAFF
TRBV28,19,TRBJ2-4,TRBD1,NA,CASSSLRDRGVLAKNIQYF
TRBV6-2/TRBV6-3,14,TRBJ2-7,TRBD1,NA,CASSYTGVVYEQYF